The source of this T cell receptor (beta chain) is a study of CD8+ T cells in alopecia areata. At the level of the study: Among treated patients, oral tofacitinib was administered at 5 to 10 mg twice daily.

Whole-study findings and limits: Scalp specimens additionally yield sequences from normal skin's resident alphabeta T cells.

PBMCs were stained for CD3, CD4 and CD8, and CD4+ and CD8+ T cells were sorted. As concerns this clone: No antigen is known for it.

It was cDNA, reverse transcribed from extracted RNA, that served as the sequencing template. The assay was immunoSEQ multiplex PCR, and TCRdb's table has in-frame clones only and misses some. The sample holds about 120,000 clones; about 46% are singletons and the top ten take around a sixth. This sequence was found in a human donor with alopecia areata. Source: CD8+ T cells sorted from blood, taken at week 0.

Written as DNA, the CDR3 is TGTGCCAGCAGCTTAGTCGGGGGCCCAGATACGCAGTATTTT. As protein: CASSLVGGPDTQYF. V gene TRBV11-2 combines with J gene TRBJ2-3; D is tentatively TRBD1 or TRBD2 (6 bases each). The CDR3 consists of 14 residues. Germline V gene lookup returns CDR1 SGHAT and CDR2 FQNNGV. Trimming cost V 1 base and J 4 bases, with 9 bases left between them.